This T cell receptor beta chain was recorded in a study of T cells in lung cancer brain metastases. Study at large: Median interval between primary and brain metastasis specimen acquisition was under 350 days.

The CDR3 is made up of 16 amino acids. Germline assignment: CDR1 SGHRS and CDR2 YFSETQ. V lost 4 bases and J lost 2; bases outside the gene matches: 11. Using immunoSEQ multiplex PCR, the repertoire was profiled, and TCRdb retains in-frame clones only, with some absent. The sample yields about 4,900 clones, less than 90% seen once. The TCR sequence derives from a woman in her forties or fifties with non-small cell lung cancer. The material sequenced was tumor tissue from the primary lung tumor. This sequence joins TRBV5-1 and TRBJ1-1; 7 bases agree with TRBD1. CDR3 protein: CASSPRRDSPNTEAFF. CDR3 DNA sequence: TGCGCCAGCAGCCCCCGGAGGGACAGCCCTAACACTGAAGCTTTCTTT.